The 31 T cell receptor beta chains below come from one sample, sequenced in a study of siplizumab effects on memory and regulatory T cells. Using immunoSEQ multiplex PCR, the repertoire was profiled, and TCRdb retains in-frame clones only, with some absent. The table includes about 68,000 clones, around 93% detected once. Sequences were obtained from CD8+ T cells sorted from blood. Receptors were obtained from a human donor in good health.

CDR3 loop: CASRQLVRDGSNYGYTF. For the CDR3, the DNA is TGTGCCAGCAGACAATTAGTCCGGGACGGCTCTAACTATGGCTACACCTTC. The chain links TRBV27 to TRBJ1-2; D may be TRBD1 (5 bases). V was cut by 6 bases and J by 0 bases, with 20 bases left in between. CDR3 length equals 17 residues. Germline values: CDR1 MNHEY, CDR2 SMNVEV (reference sequence).

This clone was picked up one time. CDR3 in amino acids: CASIIPGQGNTGELFF. As DNA, the CDR3 is TGTGCCAGCATCATCCCGGGACAGGGGAACACCGGGGAGCTGTTTTTT. V gene TRBV7-9 combines with J gene TRBJ2-2, with TRBD1 matching 9 bases. Unmatched junction bases numbered 7, after V lost 7 bases and J lost 1 base. The CDR3 loop spans 16 amino acids. The germline V gene has CDR1 SEHNR and CDR2 FQNEAQ (reference sequence).

The CDR3 DNA sequence: TGTGCCAGCAGCTCGTTCCAGGGTGCGGCCGAAAAACTGTTTTTT. It codes for CASSSFQGAAEKLFF. This sequence joins TRBV6-5 and TRBJ1-4; TRBD1 might be the D (5 bases). V lost 6 bases to trimming and J lost 8 bases, with 19 bases between them. This CDR3 spans 15 amino acids. Germline-derived CDR1 and CDR2 are MNHEY and SVGAGI.

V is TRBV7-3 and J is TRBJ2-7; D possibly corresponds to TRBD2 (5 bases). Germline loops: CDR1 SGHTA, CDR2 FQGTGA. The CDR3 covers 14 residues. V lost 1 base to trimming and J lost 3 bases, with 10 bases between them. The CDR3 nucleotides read TGTGCCAGCAGCTTAAGCCCGGGGAACTACGAGCAGTACTTC. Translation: CASSLSPGNYEQYF.

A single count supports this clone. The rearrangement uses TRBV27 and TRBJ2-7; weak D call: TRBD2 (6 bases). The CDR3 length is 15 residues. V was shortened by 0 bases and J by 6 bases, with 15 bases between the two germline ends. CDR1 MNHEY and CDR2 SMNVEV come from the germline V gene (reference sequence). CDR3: CASSLSVRGGGEQYF. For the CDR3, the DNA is TGTGCCAGCAGTTTATCGGTCCGGGGAGGTGGCGAGCAGTACTTC.

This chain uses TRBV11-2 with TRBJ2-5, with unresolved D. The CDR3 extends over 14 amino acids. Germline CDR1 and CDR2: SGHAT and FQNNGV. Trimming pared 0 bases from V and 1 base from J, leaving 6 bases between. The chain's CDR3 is CASSLEGLQETQYF. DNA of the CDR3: TGTGCCAGCAGCTTAGAAGGTCTCCAAGAGACCCAGTACTTC.

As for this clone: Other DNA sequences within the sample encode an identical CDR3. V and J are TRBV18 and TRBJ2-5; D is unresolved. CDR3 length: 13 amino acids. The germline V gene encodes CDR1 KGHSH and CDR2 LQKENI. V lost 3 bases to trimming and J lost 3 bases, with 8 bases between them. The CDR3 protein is CASSPYGEETQYF. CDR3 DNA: TGTGCCAGCTCACCGTATGGGGAAGAGACCCAGTACTTC.

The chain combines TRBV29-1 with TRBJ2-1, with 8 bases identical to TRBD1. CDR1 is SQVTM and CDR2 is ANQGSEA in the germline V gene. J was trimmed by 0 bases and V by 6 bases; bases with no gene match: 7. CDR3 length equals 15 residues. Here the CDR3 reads CSVLTGTGSYNEQFF. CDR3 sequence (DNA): TGCAGCGTACTTACCGGGACAGGCTCCTACAATGAGCAGTTCTTC.

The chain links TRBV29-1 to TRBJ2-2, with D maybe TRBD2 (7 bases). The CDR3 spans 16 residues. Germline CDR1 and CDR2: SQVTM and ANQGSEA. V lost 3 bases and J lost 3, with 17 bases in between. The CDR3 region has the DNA TGCAGCGTTGAGAGGGGGGGAACTGATGACACCGGGGAGCTGTTTTTT. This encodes CSVERGGTDDTGELFF.

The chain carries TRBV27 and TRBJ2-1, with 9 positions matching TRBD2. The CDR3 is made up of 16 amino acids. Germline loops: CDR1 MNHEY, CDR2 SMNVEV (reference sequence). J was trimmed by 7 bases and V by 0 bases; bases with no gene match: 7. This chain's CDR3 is CASSLSNSGGLNEQFF. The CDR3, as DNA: TGTGCCAGCAGTTTATCGAATAGCGGGGGACTTAATGAGCAGTTCTTC.

CDR3 residues: CASSDGSGGGEQYF. CDR3 DNA sequence: TGCGCCAGCAGTGATGGTAGCGGGGGGGGCGAGCAGTACTTC. The V gene is TRBV10-2, the J gene TRBJ2-7; 11 bases fit TRBD2. V gave up 3 bases and J gave up 6 bases; unmatched junction bases: 4. CDR3 length: 14 amino acids. Germline loops: CDR1 WSHSY, CDR2 SAAADI.

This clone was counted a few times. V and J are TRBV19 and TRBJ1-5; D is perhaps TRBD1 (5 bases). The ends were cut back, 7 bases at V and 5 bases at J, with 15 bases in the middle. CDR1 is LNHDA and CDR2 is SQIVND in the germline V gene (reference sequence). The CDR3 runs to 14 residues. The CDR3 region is CASTEGTAYQPQHF. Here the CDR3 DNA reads TGTGCCAGTACCGAAGGGACTGCCTATCAGCCCCAGCATTTT.

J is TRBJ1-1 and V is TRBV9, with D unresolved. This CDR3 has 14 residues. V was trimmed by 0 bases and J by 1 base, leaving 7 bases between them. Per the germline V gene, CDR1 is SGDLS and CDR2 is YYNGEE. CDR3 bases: TGTGCCAGCAGCGTAGAAGACGCGAACACTGAAGCTTTCTTT. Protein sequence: CASSVEDANTEAFF. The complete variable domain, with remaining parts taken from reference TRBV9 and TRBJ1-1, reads DSGVTQTPKHLITATGQRVTLRCSPRSGDLSVYWYQQSLDQGLQFLIQYYNGEERAKGNILERFSAQQFPDLHSELNLSSLELGDSALYFCASSVEDANTEAFFGQGTRLTVV.

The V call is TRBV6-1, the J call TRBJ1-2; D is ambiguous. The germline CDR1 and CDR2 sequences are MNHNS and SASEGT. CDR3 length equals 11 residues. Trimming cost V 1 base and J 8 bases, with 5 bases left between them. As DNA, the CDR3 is TGTGCCAGCAGTGAAGGATGGGGCTACACCTTC. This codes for CASSEGWGYTF.

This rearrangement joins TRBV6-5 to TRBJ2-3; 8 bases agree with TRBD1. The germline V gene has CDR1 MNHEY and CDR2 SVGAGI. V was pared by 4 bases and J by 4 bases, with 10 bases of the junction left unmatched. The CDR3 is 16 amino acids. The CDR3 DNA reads TGTGCCAGCAGTTGGCCAGGGGGCGAGGTCGCAGATACGCAGTATTTT. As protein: CASSWPGGEVADTQYF.

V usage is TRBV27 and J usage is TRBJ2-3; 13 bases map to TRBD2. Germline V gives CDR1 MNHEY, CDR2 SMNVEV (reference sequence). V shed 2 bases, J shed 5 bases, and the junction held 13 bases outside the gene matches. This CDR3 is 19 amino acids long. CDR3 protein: CASSLTWTSGGVRGDTQYF. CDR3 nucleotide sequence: TGTGCCAGCAGTTTAACTTGGACTAGCGGGGGAGTGCGAGGAGATACGCAGTATTTT.

This CDR3 reads CASSVEGGRGSTDTQYF. DNA for the CDR3: TGTGCCAGCAGCGTAGAAGGCGGGCGGGGCAGCACAGATACGCAGTATTTT. V usage is TRBV9 and J usage is TRBJ2-3; possible D gene TRBD2, 6 bases. V lost 0 bases and J 0 bases, leaving 14 bases between the germline ends. Germline CDR1 is SGDLS and CDR2 is YYNGEE. The CDR3 loop spans 17 amino acids.

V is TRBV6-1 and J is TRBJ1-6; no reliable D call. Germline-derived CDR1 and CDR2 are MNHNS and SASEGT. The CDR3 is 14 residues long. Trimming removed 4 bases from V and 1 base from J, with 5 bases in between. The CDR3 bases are TGTGCCAGCAGTGGTGGGTCCTATAATTCACCCCTCCACTTT. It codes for CASSGGSYNSPLHF.

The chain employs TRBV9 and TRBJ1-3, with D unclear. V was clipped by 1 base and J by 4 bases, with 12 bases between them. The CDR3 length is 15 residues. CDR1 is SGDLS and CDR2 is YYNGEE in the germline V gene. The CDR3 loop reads CASSVIPDPGNTIYF. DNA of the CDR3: TGTGCCAGCAGCGTAATACCAGACCCGGGAAACACCATATATTTT.

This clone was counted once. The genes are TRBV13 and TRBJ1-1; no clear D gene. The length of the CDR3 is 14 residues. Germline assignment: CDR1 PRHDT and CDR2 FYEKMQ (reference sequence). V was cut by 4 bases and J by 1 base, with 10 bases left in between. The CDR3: CASSYNPTNTEAFF. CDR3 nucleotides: TGTGCCAGCAGCTACAATCCTACGAACACTGAAGCTTTCTTT. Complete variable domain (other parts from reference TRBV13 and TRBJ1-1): AAGVIQSPRHLIKEKRETATLKCYPIPRHDTVYWYQQGPGQDPQFLISFYEKMQSDKGSIPDRFSAQQFSDYHSELNMSSLELGDSALYFCASSYNPTNTEAFFGQGTRLTVV.

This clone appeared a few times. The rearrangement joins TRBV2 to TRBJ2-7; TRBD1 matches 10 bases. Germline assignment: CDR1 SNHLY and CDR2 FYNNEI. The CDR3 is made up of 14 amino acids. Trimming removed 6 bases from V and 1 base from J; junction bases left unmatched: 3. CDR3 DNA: TGTGCCAGCAGCCCGGACAGGGGGTCCTACGAGCAGTACTTC. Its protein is CASSPDRGSYEQYF.

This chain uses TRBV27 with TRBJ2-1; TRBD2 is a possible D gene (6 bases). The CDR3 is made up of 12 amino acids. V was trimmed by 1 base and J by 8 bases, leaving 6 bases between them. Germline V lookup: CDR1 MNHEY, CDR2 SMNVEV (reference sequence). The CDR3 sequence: CASSLWGDEQFF. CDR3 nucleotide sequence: TGTGCCAGCAGTTTATGGGGGGATGAGCAGTTCTTC.

The CDR3 region has the DNA TGCGCCAGCAGTGAGCGAGACACGGGAAACACCATATATTTT. The encoded protein is CASSERDTGNTIYF. The rearrangement joins TRBV4-1 to TRBJ1-3; D gene ambiguous. V was shortened by 6 bases and J by 4 bases, with 13 bases between the two germline ends. The V gene's germline CDR1 is MGHRA and CDR2 YSYEKL. The CDR3 has 14 residues.

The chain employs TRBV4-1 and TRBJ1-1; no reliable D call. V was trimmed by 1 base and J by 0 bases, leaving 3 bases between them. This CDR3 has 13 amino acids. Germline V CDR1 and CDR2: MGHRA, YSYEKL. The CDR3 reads CASSQAMNTEAFF. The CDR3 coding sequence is TGCGCCAGCAGCCAAGCCATGAACACTGAAGCTTTCTTT.

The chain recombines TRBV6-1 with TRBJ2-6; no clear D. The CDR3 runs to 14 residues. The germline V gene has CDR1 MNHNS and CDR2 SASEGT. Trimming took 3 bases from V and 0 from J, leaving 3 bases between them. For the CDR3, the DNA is TGTGCCAGCAGTGACAACTCTGGGGCCAACGTCCTGACTTTC. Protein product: CASSDNSGANVLTF.

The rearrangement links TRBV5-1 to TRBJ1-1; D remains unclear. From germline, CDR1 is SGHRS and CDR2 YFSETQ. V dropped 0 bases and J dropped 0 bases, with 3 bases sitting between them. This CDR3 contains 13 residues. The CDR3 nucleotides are TGCGCCAGCAGCTTGGAGCTGAACACTGAAGCTTTCTTT. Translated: CASSLELNTEAFF.

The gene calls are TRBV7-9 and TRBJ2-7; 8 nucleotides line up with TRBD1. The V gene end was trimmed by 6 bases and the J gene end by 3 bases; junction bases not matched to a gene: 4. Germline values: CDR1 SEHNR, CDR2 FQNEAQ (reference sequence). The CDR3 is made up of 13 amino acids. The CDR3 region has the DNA TGTGCCAGCAGACCCGACAGGGGCTACGAGCAGTACTTC. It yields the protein CASRPDRGYEQYF.

The CDR3 DNA reads as TGTGCCAGAAGCTCGACCTGCGACGGAGGTTACAATCAGCCCCAGCATTTT. This encodes CARSSTCDGGYNQPQHF. The rearrangement links TRBV5-3 to TRBJ1-5; D remains unclear. TRBV5-3 is designated an ORF whose function remains uncertain. V lost 3 bases and J 3 bases, leaving 19 bases between the germline ends. The CDR3 sequence is 17 residues long.

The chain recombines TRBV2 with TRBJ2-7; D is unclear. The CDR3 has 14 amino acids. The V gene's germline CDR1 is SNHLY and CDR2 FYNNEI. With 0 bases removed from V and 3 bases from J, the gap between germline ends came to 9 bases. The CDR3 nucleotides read TGTGCCAGCAGTGAAGCGCTTCTCCGCTACGAGCAGTACTTC. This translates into CASSEALLRYEQYF.

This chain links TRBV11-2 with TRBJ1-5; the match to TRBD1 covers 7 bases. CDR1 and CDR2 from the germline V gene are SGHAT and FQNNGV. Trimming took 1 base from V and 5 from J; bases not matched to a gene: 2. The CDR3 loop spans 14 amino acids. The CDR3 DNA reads TGTGCCAGCAGCTTAGGTACAGGGGATCAGCCCCAGCATTTT. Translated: CASSLGTGDQPQHF.

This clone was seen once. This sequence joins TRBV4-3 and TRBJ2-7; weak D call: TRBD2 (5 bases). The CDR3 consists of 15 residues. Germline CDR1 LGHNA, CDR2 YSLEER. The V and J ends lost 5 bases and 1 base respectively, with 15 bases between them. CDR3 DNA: TGCGCCAGCAGCTTCGAGGAGGATCCTTCCTACGAGCAGTACTTC. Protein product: CASSFEEDPSYEQYF.